This T cell receptor (beta chain) appears in the sequencing data of a study of a mutant IDH1 vaccine in newly diagnosed glioma. Looking at the study overall: Radiotherapy alone preceded vaccination by 4-6 weeks; alternatively, vaccination started with temozolomide cycles. Patients were pretreated with radiotherapy, temozolomide, or both, mostly both.

The assay was immunoSEQ multiplex PCR, and TCRdb's table has in-frame clones only and misses some. This sample has 40,000 to 45,000 clones, with less than 85% found just once. Time point of the sample: week 23, last vaccination. All doses held 300 ug of mutant IDH1 20-mer peptide, with topical imiquimod. In every donor, the tumor was a new WHO grade 3 or 4 IDH1-mutant, ATRX-lost astrocytoma. Looked up from germline, CDR1 is SGHRS and CDR2 is YFSETQ. This CDR3 is 15 amino acids long. Trimming left V 0 bases short and J 7 bases short, with 13 bases between. Comment on this clone: The antigen remains undetermined.

Overall study results and limits: Pseudoprogression seemed unrelated to changes in top peripheral T cell clonotypes.

The sequencing used PBMCs, collected from a glioma patient whose treatment included an IDH1 peptide vaccine. The chain recombines TRBV5-1 with TRBJ1-4, with a weak D call TRBD1 (6 bases). The TCR comes from a woman aged 18-35 years with glioma. Some clones in this sample may be carry-over from other donors' samples. CDR3 region: CASSLEGGGAEKLFF. CDR3 nucleotide sequence: TGCGCCAGCAGCTTGGAAGGAGGGGGAGCTGAAAAACTGTTTTTT.